The present entry profiles one T cell receptor beta chain with its context. Nashville, Tennessee was home to all donors, who were Caucasian adults. This specimen comes from a study of shared clonotypes between healthy human individuals. Study-level information: Per-donor plates numbered three CD4 naive, three CD4 memory, two CD8 naive and one CD8 memory.

Measured with immunoSEQ multiplex PCR; TCRdb has only the in-frame clones, and not every one. Of under 200,000 clones in the sample, 90% to 95% were seen once. Germline-derived CDR1 and CDR2 are SGHAT and FQNNGV. The CDR3 has 14 residues. V lost 1 base and J lost 0, with 4 bases in between. This rearrangement joins TRBV11-2 to TRBJ1-5, with D hard to call. The receptor's source is a woman in her 30s in good health. The sequenced material came from naive CD4+ T cells sorted from blood. Subset defined: CD45RA+ positively selected. CDR3 DNA sequence: TGTGCCAGCAGCTTAGGTCTTAGCAATCAGCCCCAGCATTTT. It is translated as CASSLGLSNQPQHF.